The 11 T cell receptor beta chains given below trace back to one sample, sequenced in a study of blood T cells in healthy people across ages. A sample-barcoded 5' primer and a J-beta primer mix were used in a second PCR of roughly 7 to 12 cycles. TCRdb reprocessed the 5' RACE reads via MiXCR and lists one record per CDR3 protein. Of around 1,800,000 distinct CDR3 sequences listed, 39% were seen once; the top ten hold more than 20%. The specimen sequenced was blood. The receptors originated from a human donor in good health.

V is TRBV7-2 and J is TRBJ2-3; a weak D match, TRBD2 (5 bases). Germline-derived CDR1 and CDR2 are SGHTA and FQGNSA. The CDR3 is 13 residues long. The germline V and J ends were trimmed by 2 bases and 10 bases, with 13 bases remaining between them. The CDR3 DNA sequence: TGTGCCAGCAGCTTACGGGATGACCTCTCGCAGTATTTT. It yields the protein CASSLRDDLSQYF.

The genes are TRBV7-2 and TRBJ2-3; D ambiguous. From germline, CDR1 is SGHTA and CDR2 FQGNSA. Between the trimmed V and J ends, which lost 3 bases and 7 bases, there was a span of 8 bases. The CDR3 extends over 12 amino acids. CDR3 in amino acids: CASSFSAYTQYF. CDR3 sequence (DNA): TGTGCCAGCAGCTTTAGTGCATATACGCAGTATTTT. The entire variable domain, with the rest obtained from reference TRBV7-2 and TRBJ2-3, is as follows: GAGVSQSPSNKVTEKGKDVELRCDPISGHTALYWYRQSLGQGLEFLIYFQGNSAPDKSGLPSDRFSAERTGGSVSTLTIQRTQQEDSAVYLCASSFSAYTQYFGPGTRLTVL.

This chain connects TRBV29-1 to TRBJ2-1, with D possibly being TRBD2 (6 bases). Germline V gene sequence: CDR1 SQVTM, CDR2 ANQGSEA. Trimming pared 1 base from V and 7 bases from J, leaving 17 bases between. This CDR3 comprises 15 residues. CDR3 protein: CSVEGASEGGNEQFF. The CDR3 DNA sequence: TGCAGCGTTGAAGGGGCATCGGAGGGAGGAAATGAGCAGTTCTTC.

This clonotype appeared a few times. The chain carries TRBV12-3 or TRBV12-4 and TRBJ2-1; 8 bases align to TRBD1. Unmatched junction bases numbered 8, after V lost 1 base and J lost 6 bases. This CDR3 has 16 residues. The CDR3 DNA is TGTGCCAGCAGTTTAGGGGAGACAGGGGTGGTCAATGAGCAGTTCTTC. Encoded protein: CASSLGETGVVNEQFF.

The chain links TRBV6-6 to TRBJ2-3, with no clear D. The CDR3 runs 16 residues. CDR1 is MNHNY and CDR2 is SVGAGI in the germline V gene (reference sequence). V lost 2 bases and J lost 4, with 16 bases in between. The CDR3 DNA is TGTGCCAGCAGTTACAGAGAACACCCCAGCCCAGATACGCAGTATTTT. This translates into CASSYREHPSPDTQYF.

The chain uses TRBV20-1 and TRBJ2-5, with D unclear. Germline lookup yields CDR1 DFQATT and CDR2 SNEGSKA (reference sequence). The germline V and J ends were trimmed by 3 bases and 2 bases, with 7 bases remaining between them. There are 12 residues in the CDR3. The CDR3 bases are TGCAGTGCTAGCTACCTTCAAGAGACCCAGTACTTC. This codes for CSASYLQETQYF.

This clonotype was observed a few times. This rearrangement joins TRBV9 to TRBJ2-5; D possibly corresponds to TRBD1 (6 bases). The CDR3 runs 14 residues. Trimming removed 3 bases from V and 5 bases from J, with 14 bases in between. Germline CDR1 is SGDLS and CDR2 is YYNGEE. CDR3 nucleotide sequence: TGTGCCAGCAGCGCACCAGGGGTGGCGGAGACCCAGTACTTC. It yields the protein CASSAPGVAETQYF.

V is TRBV20-1 and J is TRBJ1-5, with 10 bases that match TRBD1. Looked up from germline, CDR1 is DFQATT and CDR2 is SNEGSKA (reference sequence). With V trimmed by 6 bases and J by 0 bases, 8 bases remained unmatched. The CDR3 has 16 residues. The CDR3 protein is CSAIRTGGISNQPQHF. The DNA of the CDR3 is TGCAGTGCCATCCGGACAGGGGGGATTAGCAATCAGCCCCAGCATTTT.

The chain employs TRBV6-6 and TRBJ1-5; 7 bases agree with TRBD1. The germline gives CDR1 MNHNY, CDR2 SVGAGI (reference sequence). The CDR3 runs to 17 residues. V was clipped by 1 base and J by 0 bases; unmatched bases: 6. Written as DNA, the CDR3 is TGTGCCAGCAGTTACTGGGGGGAGGGGGCTAGCAATCAGCCCCAGCATTTT. This encodes CASSYWGEGASNQPQHF.

The CDR3 bases are TGTGCCAGTATGGTGGACAGGTCGAACACTGAAGCTTTCTTT. Residues: CASMVDRSNTEAFF. The genes are TRBV19 and TRBJ1-1; 7 bases agree with TRBD1. CDR1 is LNHDA, CDR2 SQIVND, per germline (reference sequence). The CDR3 runs 14 residues. Trimming at V came to 7 bases and at J to 1 base, leaving 6 bases not matched to a gene.

This sequence joins TRBV7-9 and TRBJ2-3; TRBD1 aligns across 9 bases. Germline trimming cut 3 bases from V and 5 bases from J; bases unmatched to any gene: 3. CDR3 length equals 14 residues. Per the germline V gene, CDR1 is SEHNR and CDR2 is FQNEAQ (reference sequence). CDR3 DNA: TGTGCCAGCAGCTTCTGGGACAGGGAAGATACGCAGTATTTT. Translation gives CASSFWDREDTQYF. Combining the CDR3 with reference TRBV7-9 and TRBJ2-3 gives the whole variable domain DTGVSQNPRHKITKRGQNVTFRCDPISEHNRLYWYRQTLGQGPEFLTYFQNEAQLEKSRLLSDRFSAERPKGSFSTLEIQRTEQGDSAMYLCASSFWDREDTQYFGPGTRLTVL.